These 9 T cell receptor beta chains were all obtained from the same sample, sequenced in a study of monozygotic twins with inflammatory bowel disease (dated by TCRdb to between 2018 and 2020). The library was made by 5' RACE. Sequencing took place on an Illumina HiSeq 2500. TCRdb reprocessed the public reads and reports one entry per CDR3 protein sequence, without DNA. The table held for this sample gives a few hundred thousand distinct CDR3 sequences. 2.5% to 3% of the sample rests with the top ten. The sequenced sample was blood. The receptors derive from a human donor with ulcerative colitis or Crohn's disease, or a healthy co-twin of an affected twin (not recorded which).

The V call is TRBV6-2 or TRBV6-3, the J call TRBJ2-7; TCRdb picks TRBD1, but there is no DNA to check that call. The CDR3 is made up of 15 amino acids. Germline loops: CDR1 MNHEY, CDR2 SVGEGT. The chain's CDR3 is CASRWRQGVPYEQYF.

The chain couples TRBV12-3 or TRBV12-4 to TRBJ2-7; without DNA, the TCRdb call of TRBD2 cannot be checked. The CDR3 spans 15 residues. The CDR3 here is CASSSLQRGTYEQYF.

J is TRBJ1-2 and V is TRBV4-1; TCRdb reports TRBD1, a call that lacks DNA to check it against. The CDR3 runs to 14 residues. The germline CDR1 and CDR2 sequences are MGHRA and YSYEKL. CDR3 sequence: CASSSTTGDYGYTF.

The rearrangement joins TRBV7-9 to TRBJ2-1; the D gene TCRdb calls, TRBD2, cannot be checked with no DNA. This CDR3 comprises 14 residues. Germline values: CDR1 SEHNR, CDR2 FQNEAQ (reference sequence). The CDR3 spells CASNQAGGPNEQFF. Full variable domain (remainder filled in from reference TRBV7-9 and TRBJ2-1): DTGVSQNPRHKITKRGQNVTFRCDPISEHNRLYWYRQTLGQGPEFLTYFQNEAQLEKSRLLSDRFSAERPKGSFSTLEIQRTEQGDSAMYLCASNQAGGPNEQFFGPGTRLTVL.

This chain connects TRBV29-1 to TRBJ1-2; TCRdb selects TRBD1, and the lack of DNA leaves this call unchecked. The germline gives CDR1 SQVTM, CDR2 ANQGSEA. This CDR3 spans 13 amino acids. This CDR3 reads CSVGQGENYGYTF.

The J gene is TRBJ2-3, the V gene TRBV5-1; as DNA is missing, the TRBD1 call by TCRdb cannot be tested. The germline gives CDR1 SGHRS, CDR2 YFSETQ. This CDR3 has 17 amino acids. The CDR3 loop is CASSLAMTGVISDTQYF.

This chain connects TRBV30 to TRBJ2-7. Germline loops: CDR1 GTSNPN, CDR2 SVGIG (reference sequence). The CDR3 is made up of 12 amino acids. CDR3 amino acids: CAWTTVSDEQYF.

The rearrangement uses TRBV10-3 and TRBJ2-3; TCRdb proposes TRBD2, but this gene call is untestable without DNA. Germline V lookup: CDR1 ENHRY, CDR2 SYGVKD. The CDR3 loop spans 16 amino acids. This chain's CDR3 is CAISPGPSGGRDTQYF.

The chain couples TRBV28 to TRBJ2-7; lacking DNA, the TRBD1 call made by TCRdb goes unchecked. This CDR3 comprises 13 residues. Germline CDR1 reads MDHEN; CDR2 reads SYDVKM. CDR3 sequence: CASIRDGAYEQYF.